This paragraph covers one T cell receptor beta chain sequence. This clone appeared a single time. Its antigen specificity is not known. No base-level quality is on record; no much larger clone is a single base apart. V and J are truncated by 0 bases and 0 bases respectively, leaving an intervening sequence of 15 bases. CDR1 GTSNPN and CDR2 SVGIG are derived from the germline V gene (reference sequence). Measured from the cysteine to the phenylalanine, the CDR3 is 18 residues long. Solely the CDR3 DNA is kept, with 54 bases framed from the first base. TCRbeta CDR3 regions were amplified from genomic DNA using the immunoSEQ Assay, a bias-controlled multiplex PCR. Per the source publication's procedure: The number of nucleated cells in each sample was estimated from the amplification of reference gene primers within the assay. Sequence reads were collapsed and filtered to measure the absolute abundance of every unique TCRbeta CDR3 rearrangement. Productive Simpson clonality was computed per sample as the square root of Simpson's diversity index over productive rearrangements. The immuneACCESS repertoire file appears here via TCRdb, limited to in-frame rearrangements. These files lack a portion of the clones; in checked studies, under half of the deficit traces to unresolved V genes, and the cause of the others is not known. That table gives V, J and clone size, and the DNA gave D and trimming. The sample table holds 40,000 to 55,000 clones, of which approximately 80% were seen once. About 5% of the sample is held by the ten biggest clonotypes.

In the prospective study, participants were 18 to 89 years old, resided in about two dozen geographic areas of the United States, and were enrolled through a virtual design. In the prospective study, participants were assigned to cohorts based on the clinical history participants reported in a screening survey and a study questionnaire. Mobile phlebotomists in the prospective study collected whole blood, serum and a nasopharyngeal or oropharyngeal swab from every participant. Prospective study participants could optionally give additional blood draws and questionnaires over an approximately 2-month period. Blood samples from the prospective study were shipped frozen or at room temperature prior to DNA extraction. The data belong to a study of blood T cell repertoires in COVID-19 (dated by TCRdb to 2019 to 2021). At the level of the whole study: Collaborator samples came from the United States, Italy and Spain and covered acute and convalescent phases of COVID-19. The material from the prospective study consisted of cDNA or gDNA derived from T cells, B-cell-depleted T cells, or PBMCs. Deeply sampled blood TCRbeta repertoires from subjects exposed to, actively infected with, or recovered from COVID-19 were included in the dataset. A freely available public database, intended as a resource for researchers studying the immune response to SARS-CoV-2, is where the repertoires were released. The samples were drawn from two sources: the first 160 participants of the ongoing ImmuneRACE study, and 1,000 to 1,500 subjects contributed by 6 global collaborators. Nearly every sample came with metadata listing a de-identified subject ID, COVID-19 status, age in years and sex. Where available, HLA class I and class II types were taken from metadata supplied by the sample provider and were not determined by assay-based typing. On the study overall, not on this receptor specifically: The quantity of clinical and demographic metadata differed by source and by participant and was supplied without curation.

This TCR was sampled from a woman between 50 and 59 years old with acute COVID-19. The sequence is built from TRBV30 and TRBJ1-6; the D gene is perhaps TRBD1, on 5 matching bases. The material sequenced was PBMCs or T cells enriched from blood (not recorded which). The CDR3 region reads CAWSVRQGALSYNSPLHF. The DNA reads TGTGCCTGGAGTGTACGGCAGGGCGCACTCTCCTATAATTCACCCCTCCACTTT.